These 2 T cell receptor beta chains came from one sample sequenced in a study of T cell repertoires in ileal Crohn's disease. Time point reported: neoterminal ileum biopsy at postoperative endoscopy, about 6 months after surgery. The table came from immunoSEQ multiplex PCR; TCRdb's copy has only in-frame clones and leaves some out. In the table there are about 7,200 clones, about three quarters of which are singletons. Sequenced: ileal tissue. The receptors come from an adult with Crohn's disease.

The rearrangement uses TRBV7-2 and TRBJ2-1, with D hard to call. Trimming stripped 1 base from V and 4 bases from J, with 11 bases between. Germline V gene data show CDR1 as SGHTA and CDR2 as FQGNSA. The CDR3 is 15 amino acids. CDR3 sequence (DNA): TGTGCCAGCAGCTTAGTGGTCACAGCATACAATGAGCAGTTCTTC. Its protein is CASSLVVTAYNEQFF.

The V gene is TRBV9, the J gene TRBJ1-1; TRBD1 agrees at 10 bases. Germline V CDR1 and CDR2: SGDLS, YYNGEE. V dropped 0 bases and J dropped 6; count of bases not matched to a gene: 8. This CDR3 contains 16 residues. The CDR3 sequence is CASSVASGQGSAEAFF. The CDR3 region has the DNA TGTGCCAGCAGCGTAGCATCGGGACAGGGGTCCGCTGAAGCTTTCTTT.